The table lists the clone carrying this T cell receptor (beta chain) with a few counts. Its specificity is not known. The data stem from a study of long-term antiretroviral therapy in people with HIV. Broader study findings: CDR3 lengths in HIV samples spanned a narrower range than controls.

The V gene lost 10 bases and the J gene lost 3 bases, with 19 bases spanning the gap. The CDR3 has 14 residues. The germline CDR1 and CDR2 sequences are SNHLY and FYNNEI. The immunoSEQ assay was v3.0, run at survey level. Samples were sequenced targeting about 35,000-50,000 T-cell genomes each. Data came from immunoSEQ multiplex PCR; TCRdb stores just in-frame clones and leaves some out. The table shows 25,000 to 30,000 clones, with 95% occurring only once. Treatment for all HIV-infected participants took place in the United States. This TCR came from a man younger than 45 with HIV. The material sequenced was unsorted PBMCs, taken 5.3 years after starting antiretroviral therapy. The chain employs TRBV2 and TRBJ2-7, with D possibly called TRBD1 or TRBD2 (5 bases each). DNA for the CDR3: TGTGCCATGTCTAGCCGGGACGCGTACTACGAGCAGTACTTC. Protein sequence: CAMSSRDAYYEQYF.